A single sample is the source of the 18 T cell receptor beta chains below, sequenced in a study of CD8 T cells in Susac syndrome. Random hexamers were used to reverse transcribe roughly 0.45 to 1 ug of RNA. From the immunoSEQ multiplex PCR reads, TCRdb called clonotypes with MiXCR, one entry per CDR3 protein. The repertoire consists of around 150,000 distinct CDR3 sequences, with approximately 95% occurring once and the leading ten covering 0.18%. Input material: CD8+ T cells from PBMCs. Source of these receptors: a human donor with Susac syndrome.

This chain joins TRBV9 and TRBJ2-5; 8 bases are a match to TRBD1. V shed 3 bases, J shed 5 bases, and the junction held 9 bases outside the gene matches. The CDR3 consists of 15 residues. CDR1 is SGDLS, CDR2 YYNGEE, per germline. The CDR3: CASSGDRQDVETQYF. In nucleotides, the CDR3 is TGTGCCAGCAGCGGGGACAGGCAAGATGTGGAGACCCAGTACTTC. The full variable domain, rest sourced from reference TRBV9 and TRBJ2-5, is DSGVTQTPKHLITATGQRVTLRCSPRSGDLSVYWYQQSLDQGLQFLIQYYNGEERAKGNILERFSAQQFPDLHSELNLSSLELGDSALYFCASSGDRQDVETQYFGPGTRLLVL.

V is TRBV20-1 and J is TRBJ2-2; D remains unclear. The CDR3 contains 16 residues. Germline CDR1 is DFQATT and CDR2 is SNEGSKA (reference sequence). V was trimmed by 0 bases and J by 4 bases, leaving 15 bases between them. The CDR3 sequence is CSARDTLLSSTGELFF. CDR3 in DNA: TGCAGTGCTAGAGATACGCTCCTTTCGAGCACCGGGGAGCTGTTTTTT.

The chain joins TRBV9 to TRBJ1-5; no reliable D call. The V end lost 3 bases, the J end lost 0 bases, and 10 bases lay between the germline ends. This CDR3 region has 15 residues. Germline V CDR1 and CDR2: SGDLS, YYNGEE. CDR3 region: CASSGSEHSNQPQHF. CDR3 bases: TGTGCCAGCAGCGGCTCCGAGCATAGCAATCAGCCCCAGCATTTT.

V usage is TRBV2 and J usage is TRBJ1-5, with TRBD1 matching over 8 bases. Germline trimming cut 6 bases from V and 2 bases from J; bases unmatched to any gene: 9. There are 16 residues in the CDR3. Germline assignment: CDR1 SNHLY and CDR2 FYNNEI. The CDR3: CASRLQGEGGNQPQHF. CDR3 sequence (DNA): TGTGCCAGCAGGCTACAGGGGGAAGGCGGCAATCAGCCCCAGCATTTT.

This chain connects TRBV9 to TRBJ1-1, with no clear D. CDR1 is SGDLS, CDR2 YYNGEE, per germline. The germline V and J ends were trimmed by 4 bases and 4 bases, with 17 bases remaining between them. The CDR3 loop spans 15 amino acids. The CDR3 reads CASSPRTVGVTEAFF. CDR3 nucleotide sequence: TGTGCCAGCAGCCCGAGGACCGTCGGGGTCACTGAAGCTTTCTTT.

This sequence joins TRBV27 and TRBJ1-1; D gene unclear. Germline V gene data show CDR1 as MNHEY and CDR2 as SMNVEV (reference sequence). The V gene lost 2 bases and the J gene lost 0 bases, with 10 bases spanning the gap. The CDR3 is made up of 15 amino acids. The DNA of the CDR3 is TGTGCCAGCAGTTTAGGGCAGGCTCTGAACACTGAAGCTTTCTTT. It specifies CASSLGQALNTEAFF.

The rearrangement uses TRBV13 and TRBJ2-6, with 11 bases that match TRBD1. V lost 3 bases to trimming and J lost 2 bases; unmatched junction nucleotides: 6. The CDR3 runs 18 residues. Germline V gene lookup returns CDR1 PRHDT and CDR2 FYEKMQ (reference sequence). CDR3 bases: TGTGCCAGCAGCTTGGGACAGGGGGTACCCCCTGGGGCCAACGTCCTGACTTTC. It is translated as CASSLGQGVPPGANVLTF. Filled out from reference TRBV13 and TRBJ2-6, the complete variable domain reads AAGVIQSPRHLIKEKRETATLKCYPIPRHDTVYWYQQGPGQDPQFLISFYEKMQSDKGSIPDRFSAQQFSDYHSELNMSSLELGDSALYFCASSLGQGVPPGANVLTFGAGSRLTVL.

The chain uses TRBV20-1 and TRBJ1-1; 8 nucleotides align to TRBD1. The CDR3 runs to 17 residues. Germline lookup yields CDR1 DFQATT and CDR2 SNEGSKA (reference sequence). Trimming removed 0 bases from V and 7 bases from J; junction bases left unmatched: 16. The DNA of the CDR3 is TGCAGTGCTAGAGATGGGACAGGTGGGACTAAGATGGTTGAAGCTTTCTTT. It translates to CSARDGTGGTKMVEAFF.

The chain combines TRBV10-3 with TRBJ2-5; 9 positions agree with TRBD2. Per germline, CDR1 ENHRY and CDR2 SYGVKD. The CDR3 totals 14 residues. The J segment lost 5 bases and the V segment lost 4 bases, leaving 5 bases of the junction unmatched. The CDR3 is CAISASGRSETQYF. CDR3 sequence (DNA): TGTGCCATCAGTGCCAGCGGGAGGTCGGAGACCCAGTACTTC.

The chain uses TRBV12-3 or TRBV12-4 and TRBJ1-4; no definite D call. With 3 bases removed from V and 7 bases from J, the gap between germline ends came to 12 bases. The CDR3 is 14 amino acids. This chain's CDR3 is CASSFGVRGEKLFF. CDR3 DNA sequence: TGTGCCAGCAGTTTCGGGGTTCGTGGTGAAAAACTGTTTTTT.

This clonotype was counted a single time. The genes are TRBV27 and TRBJ2-5, with D uncertain. This CDR3 has 14 residues. Trimming stripped 6 bases from V and 4 bases from J, with 15 bases between. The germline CDR1 and CDR2 sequences are MNHEY and SMNVEV (reference sequence). CDR3 DNA: TGTGCCAGCAGGACCTGGGAAGGGCCAGAGACCCAGTACTTC. Translation: CASRTWEGPETQYF.

The V and J genes are TRBV12-3 or TRBV12-4 and TRBJ1-2; no firm D call. CDR3 length: 15 residues. The V end was cut by 6 bases, the J end by 5 bases, with 19 bases between. Written as DNA, the CDR3 is TGTGCCAGCAGCTCCGCGACCCCACTGGGTTATGGCTACACCTTC. Amino acid sequence: CASSSATPLGYGYTF.

V usage is TRBV4-1 and J usage is TRBJ1-5; tentative D call: TRBD1 (5 bases). Germline V gene data show CDR1 as MGHRA and CDR2 as YSYEKL. CDR3 length: 18 residues. The germline V and J ends were trimmed by 3 bases and 4 bases, with 22 bases remaining between them. In DNA, the CDR3 is TGCGCCAGCAGCCAGACGCCCCCTTGGGGGTTAAGGAATCAGCCCCAGCATTTT. It encodes CASSQTPPWGLRNQPQHF.

The chain combines TRBV6-5 with TRBJ2-3, with D unresolved. V lost 5 bases to trimming and J lost 1 base, with 4 bases between them. CDR1 is MNHEY, CDR2 SVGAGI, per germline. The CDR3 is 12 residues long. The CDR3: CASSAGTDTQYF. CDR3 sequence (DNA): TGTGCCAGCAGTGCAGGCACAGATACGCAGTATTTT.

This clonotype is a singleton in its sample. This chain connects TRBV5-1 to TRBJ2-4, with no clear D. Germline V gives CDR1 SGHRS, CDR2 YFSETQ. CDR3 length: 17 residues. V shed 3 bases and J shed 3 bases, with 19 bases lying between them. CDR3 sequence (DNA): TGCGCCAGCAGCTGGAGCGAGTCCAACGGGCACAAAAACATTCAGTACTTC. Its translation: CASSWSESNGHKNIQYF.

The CDR3: CASSLIDRGFYGYTF. The CDR3 region has the DNA TGTGCCAGCAGCTTAATTGACAGGGGATTCTATGGCTACACCTTC. The V and J genes are TRBV7-9 and TRBJ1-2, with 8 bases identical to TRBD1. Losses at the gene ends were 2 bases for V and 4 bases for J; bases not matched to a gene: 6. CDR1 and CDR2 from the germline V gene are SEHNR and FQNEAQ (reference sequence). The length of the CDR3 is 15 residues.

The chain combines TRBV9 with TRBJ1-2, with D tentatively TRBD1 (6 bases). This CDR3 contains 14 residues. Trimming took off 0 bases at V and 4 bases at J, with 10 bases between the two ends. The V gene's germline CDR1 is SGDLS and CDR2 YYNGEE. CDR3 protein: CASSVGQGSYGYTF. DNA of the CDR3: TGTGCCAGCAGCGTAGGGCAGGGGTCCTATGGCTACACCTTC.

The rearrangement uses TRBV9 and TRBJ2-2; D gene unclear. V was pared by 1 base and J by 7 bases, with 11 bases between. Germline CDR1 is SGDLS and CDR2 is YYNGEE. This CDR3 comprises 14 residues. This CDR3 is CASSVRVPGGELFF. The DNA for the CDR3 is TGTGCCAGCAGCGTAAGGGTACCTGGCGGGGAGCTGTTTTTT.